This TCR beta chain was observed in a study of molecular identifiers for immune sequencing clone quantification. At least ten counts were recorded for this clonotype. TCRdb re-called the PCR reads with MiXCR, one entry per CDR3 protein. The sample has fewer than 350,000 distinct CDR3 sequences; about 20% are singletons. The V and J ends lost 5 bases and 10 bases respectively, with 15 bases between them. This CDR3 region has 14 residues. CDR1 is SEHNR and CDR2 is FQNEAQ in the germline V gene (reference sequence). Sequencing input: naive CD8+ T cells from blood, with Jurkat cell RNA spiked in. The subset denotes: FACS-sorted CD8+CD4-CCR7+CD45RA+ naive T cells. The chain employs TRBV7-9 and TRBJ1-6, with D possibly matching TRBD1 (6 bases). This TCR was sampled from a human donor in good health. Some libraries in this study had Jurkat cell RNA spiked in. The CDR3 loop reads CASSRTEGGSPLHF. Here the CDR3 DNA reads TGTGCCAGCAGCCGGACCGAAGGGGGGTCACCCCTCCACTTT.